What follows are 22 T cell receptor beta chains derived from one specimen sequenced in a study of shared clonotypes between healthy human individuals. Assay: immunoSEQ multiplex PCR; the TCRdb copy retains only in-frame clones and omits some. The repertoire holds approximately 720,000 clones, with about 91% as singletons. Naive CD8 populations comprised CD45RO-negative cells positively selected for CCR7, excluding terminally differentiated effector memory CD45RA+ cells. The sequenced sample was naive CD8+ T cells sorted from blood. These receptors all come from a man aged 25 to 45 in good health.

Notes on this clone: Other DNA sequences of this sample code for an identical CDR3. V is TRBV28 and J is TRBJ2-3; no clear D. V lost 2 bases, J lost 0 bases, and 0 bases lay in between. This CDR3 region has 12 residues. Germline V CDR1 and CDR2: MDHEN, SYDVKM. DNA for the CDR3: TGTGCCAGCAGTTTAAGCACAGATACGCAGTATTTT. Its translation is CASSLSTDTQYF.

A single count supports this clone. As DNA, the CDR3 is TGTGCCAGCAAGACAGGGGTAAAGCCCCAGCATTTT. Amino acid sequence: CASKTGVKPQHF. The genes are TRBV27 and TRBJ1-5; TRBD1 matches 8 bases. V was pared by 7 bases and J by 8 bases, with 4 bases of the junction left unmatched. Germline V gene lookup returns CDR1 MNHEY and CDR2 SMNVEV (reference sequence). The CDR3 has 12 residues.

The chain employs TRBV9 and TRBJ2-1; D ambiguous. V dropped 0 bases and J dropped 5 bases, with 3 bases sitting between them. Per germline, CDR1 SGDLS and CDR2 YYNGEE. The CDR3 is 12 amino acids. The CDR3: CASSVVNNEQFF. The DNA for the CDR3 is TGTGCCAGCAGCGTAGTGAACAATGAGCAGTTCTTC.

The chain carries TRBV13 and TRBJ2-2; D is uncertain. Looked up from germline, CDR1 is PRHDT and CDR2 is FYEKMQ (reference sequence). The CDR3 covers 14 residues. Trimming took 2 bases from V and 6 from J, leaving 10 bases between them. The CDR3 DNA follows: TGTGCCAGCAGCTTACCAGGACGCTCCGGGGAGCTGTTTTTT. This sequence encodes CASSLPGRSGELFF. Using reference TRBV13 and TRBJ2-2 for the parts outside the CDR3, the full variable domain is AAGVIQSPRHLIKEKRETATLKCYPIPRHDTVYWYQQGPGQDPQFLISFYEKMQSDKGSIPDRFSAQQFSDYHSELNMSSLELGDSALYFCASSLPGRSGELFFGEGSRLTVL.

CDR3 sequence: CASNLAGDYTDTQYF. DNA of the CDR3: TGTGCCAGCAACTTAGCGGGAGATTACACAGATACGCAGTATTTT. This chain joins TRBV27 and TRBJ2-3; 9 bases match TRBD2. With 7 bases clipped from V and 2 bases from J, the junction kept 7 bases outside the gene matches. The V gene's germline CDR1 is MNHEY and CDR2 SMNVEV (reference sequence). This CDR3 spans 15 amino acids.

The V gene is TRBV28, the J gene TRBJ2-1, with D uncertain. Between the trimmed V and J ends, which lost 3 bases and 1 base, there was a span of 16 bases. There are 17 residues in the CDR3. The germline V gene encodes CDR1 MDHEN and CDR2 SYDVKM. CDR3 DNA: TGTGCCAGCAGTTTTTTTGGCCAGTCACTATCCTACAATGAGCAGTTCTTC. As protein: CASSFFGQSLSYNEQFF. The whole variable domain, remainder taken from reference TRBV28 and TRBJ2-1, is DVKVTQSSRYLVKRTGEKVFLECVQDMDHENMFWYRQDPGLGLRLIYFSYDVKMKEKGDIPEGYSVSREKKERFSLILESASTNQTSMYLCASSFFGQSLSYNEQFFGPGTRLTVL.

The J gene is TRBJ2-1, the V gene TRBV7-8; tentative D call: TRBD2 (5 bases). The CDR3 is 16 amino acids. Trimming took 3 bases from V and 4 from J, leaving 16 bases between them. Germline V gives CDR1 SGHVS, CDR2 FQNEAQ. DNA of the CDR3: TGTGCCAGCAGCTTTTACCCGGGATCTGTGTACAATGAGCAGTTCTTC. Translated: CASSFYPGSVYNEQFF.

The V call is TRBV9, the J call TRBJ2-1, with D perhaps assigned TRBD1 or TRBD2 (5 bases each). The CDR3 consists of 15 residues. Germline V CDR1 and CDR2: SGDLS, YYNGEE. Trimming shortened V by 0 bases and J by 4 bases, and 11 bases separated the two germline ends. The CDR3 sequence: CASSVGGRPYNEQFF. DNA of the CDR3: TGTGCCAGCAGCGTAGGGGGACGGCCTTACAATGAGCAGTTCTTC.

The rearrangement joins TRBV9 to TRBJ2-3; 16 bases align to TRBD2. There are 18 residues in the CDR3. Germline assignment: CDR1 SGDLS and CDR2 YYNGEE. The V segment lost 2 bases and the J segment 2 bases; nucleotides outside the gene matches: 5. The CDR3 reads CASSVRGLAGGLTDTQYF. The CDR3 DNA reads TGTGCCAGCAGCGTGAGGGGACTAGCGGGAGGGCTCACAGATACGCAGTATTTT.

This clone was seen only once. The chain combines TRBV6-1 with TRBJ2-1; 7 bases agree with TRBD2. The CDR3 contains 15 residues. The ends lost 1 base at V and 3 bases at J; junction bases unmatched: 3. Germline V gene lookup returns CDR1 MNHNS and CDR2 SASEGT. CDR3 residues: CASSEVGGSYNEQFF. DNA of the CDR3: TGTGCCAGCAGTGAAGTCGGCGGGAGCTACAATGAGCAGTTCTTC.

V is TRBV5-4 and J is TRBJ1-2; 7 nucleotides agree with TRBD1. This CDR3 spans 12 amino acids. Germline V gene lookup returns CDR1 SGHNT and CDR2 YYREEE (reference sequence). J was trimmed by 13 bases and V by 4 bases; bases with no gene match: 10. The CDR3 coding sequence is TGTGCCAGCAGCAGAGACGACAGGGAAGCCACCTTC. The encoded protein is CASSRDDREATF.

This clone was observed once. This sequence joins TRBV29-1 and TRBJ1-2; TRBD1 aligns across 8 bases. Germline CDR1 reads SQVTM; CDR2 reads ANQGSEA. V lost 6 bases to trimming and J lost 8 bases; unmatched junction nucleotides: 11. This CDR3 contains 13 residues. CDR3: CSVPDRVGKGYTF. CDR3 in DNA: TGCAGCGTACCGGACAGGGTTGGAAAAGGCTACACCTTC.

This chain links TRBV5-1 with TRBJ2-7, with 7 bases lining up with TRBD1. With 6 bases clipped from V and 5 bases from J, the junction kept 8 bases outside the gene matches. The CDR3 covers 13 residues. The V gene's germline CDR1 is SGHRS and CDR2 YFSETQ. CDR3 coding DNA: TGCGCCAGCACCCACAGCACAGGGGACGAGCAGTACTTC. As protein: CASTHSTGDEQYF.

The chain recombines TRBV9 with TRBJ1-1; a weak D match, TRBD1 (6 bases). In germline, CDR1 is SGDLS, CDR2 YYNGEE. CDR3 size: 12 residues. Trimming removed 7 bases at V and 6 bases at J, with 13 bases between. The CDR3 region has the DNA TGTGCCAGCGGGACGGCAGGGGCTGAAGCTTTCTTT. Its protein product is CASGTAGAEAFF.

This chain's CDR3 is CSVEDWQESTDTQYF. CDR3 in DNA: TGCAGCGTTGAAGATTGGCAGGAGTCCACAGATACGCAGTATTTT. The chain uses TRBV29-1 and TRBJ2-3; D ambiguous. Per the germline V gene, CDR1 is SQVTM and CDR2 is ANQGSEA. This CDR3 region has 15 residues. The V end was cut by 0 bases, the J end by 2 bases, with 12 bases between.

The chain joins TRBV27 to TRBJ2-1; 11 bases match TRBD2. Trimming removed 6 bases from V and 4 bases from J; junction bases left unmatched: 8. CDR3 length: 16 amino acids. The germline CDR1 and CDR2 sequences are MNHEY and SMNVEV (reference sequence). CDR3 region: CASRGGLAGYYNEQFF. In DNA, the CDR3 is TGTGCCAGCAGAGGTGGACTAGCGGGCTATTACAATGAGCAGTTCTTC.

The V gene is TRBV4-3, the J gene TRBJ1-5; the D is unclear. V was trimmed by 0 bases and J by 4 bases, leaving 13 bases between them. CDR3 length: 16 residues. CDR1 and CDR2 (germline): LGHNA, YSLEER. CDR3 nucleotide sequence: TGCGCCAGCAGCCAAGATCTAGGTAGAATAAATCAGCCCCAGCATTTT. Encoded protein: CASSQDLGRINQPQHF.

The chain recombines TRBV28 with TRBJ1-1; D not certain. With 3 bases removed from V and 1 base from J, the gap between germline ends came to 6 bases. The CDR3 is made up of 13 amino acids. The germline V gene encodes CDR1 MDHEN and CDR2 SYDVKM. The DNA of the CDR3 is TGTGCCAGCAGTTTTGGCTCGAACACTGAAGCTTTCTTT. It yields the protein CASSFGSNTEAFF.

The chain carries TRBV12-2 and TRBJ2-5; the table's D call TRBD1 went unverified against the DNA. TRBV12-2 is classified as a pseudogene. The CDR3 covers 12 residues. The CDR3 reads CASRYRGETQYF. The CDR3 DNA sequence: TGTGCAAGTCGCTATAGGGGAGAGACCCAGTACTTC.

This clone has only one observation. The chain recombines TRBV2 with TRBJ1-2; D possibly corresponds to TRBD1 (6 bases). Germline V CDR1 and CDR2: SNHLY, FYNNEI. The CDR3 contains 17 residues. V was shortened by 7 bases and J by 3 bases, with 24 bases between the two germline ends. The CDR3 sequence: CASNKPGHPNWDYGYTF. Here the CDR3 DNA reads TGTGCCAGCAACAAACCGGGACACCCGAATTGGGACTATGGCTACACCTTC.

V usage is TRBV9 and J usage is TRBJ2-7; 9 bases line up with TRBD1. Germline CDR1 SGDLS, CDR2 YYNGEE. This CDR3 has 15 amino acids. After removal of 2 bases from V and 3 bases from J, the junction contained 6 bases not matched to a gene. This chain's CDR3 is CASSVGGQGNYEQYF. The CDR3 region has the DNA TGTGCCAGCAGCGTCGGGGGACAGGGTAACTACGAGCAGTACTTC.

V gene TRBV9 combines with J gene TRBJ2-7, with 11 bases lining up with TRBD2. Germline V gene data show CDR1 as SGDLS and CDR2 as YYNGEE. V lost 0 bases to trimming and J lost 7 bases; unmatched junction nucleotides: 6. This CDR3 region has 15 residues. CDR3 residues: CASSVGGSGRVEQYF. DNA for the CDR3: TGTGCCAGCAGCGTAGGGGGTAGCGGGAGGGTGGAGCAGTACTTC. Drawing the rest from reference TRBV9 and TRBJ2-7, the complete variable domain is DSGVTQTPKHLITATGQRVTLRCSPRSGDLSVYWYQQSLDQGLQFLIQYYNGEERAKGNILERFSAQQFPDLHSELNLSSLELGDSALYFCASSVGGSGRVEQYFGPGTRLTVT.